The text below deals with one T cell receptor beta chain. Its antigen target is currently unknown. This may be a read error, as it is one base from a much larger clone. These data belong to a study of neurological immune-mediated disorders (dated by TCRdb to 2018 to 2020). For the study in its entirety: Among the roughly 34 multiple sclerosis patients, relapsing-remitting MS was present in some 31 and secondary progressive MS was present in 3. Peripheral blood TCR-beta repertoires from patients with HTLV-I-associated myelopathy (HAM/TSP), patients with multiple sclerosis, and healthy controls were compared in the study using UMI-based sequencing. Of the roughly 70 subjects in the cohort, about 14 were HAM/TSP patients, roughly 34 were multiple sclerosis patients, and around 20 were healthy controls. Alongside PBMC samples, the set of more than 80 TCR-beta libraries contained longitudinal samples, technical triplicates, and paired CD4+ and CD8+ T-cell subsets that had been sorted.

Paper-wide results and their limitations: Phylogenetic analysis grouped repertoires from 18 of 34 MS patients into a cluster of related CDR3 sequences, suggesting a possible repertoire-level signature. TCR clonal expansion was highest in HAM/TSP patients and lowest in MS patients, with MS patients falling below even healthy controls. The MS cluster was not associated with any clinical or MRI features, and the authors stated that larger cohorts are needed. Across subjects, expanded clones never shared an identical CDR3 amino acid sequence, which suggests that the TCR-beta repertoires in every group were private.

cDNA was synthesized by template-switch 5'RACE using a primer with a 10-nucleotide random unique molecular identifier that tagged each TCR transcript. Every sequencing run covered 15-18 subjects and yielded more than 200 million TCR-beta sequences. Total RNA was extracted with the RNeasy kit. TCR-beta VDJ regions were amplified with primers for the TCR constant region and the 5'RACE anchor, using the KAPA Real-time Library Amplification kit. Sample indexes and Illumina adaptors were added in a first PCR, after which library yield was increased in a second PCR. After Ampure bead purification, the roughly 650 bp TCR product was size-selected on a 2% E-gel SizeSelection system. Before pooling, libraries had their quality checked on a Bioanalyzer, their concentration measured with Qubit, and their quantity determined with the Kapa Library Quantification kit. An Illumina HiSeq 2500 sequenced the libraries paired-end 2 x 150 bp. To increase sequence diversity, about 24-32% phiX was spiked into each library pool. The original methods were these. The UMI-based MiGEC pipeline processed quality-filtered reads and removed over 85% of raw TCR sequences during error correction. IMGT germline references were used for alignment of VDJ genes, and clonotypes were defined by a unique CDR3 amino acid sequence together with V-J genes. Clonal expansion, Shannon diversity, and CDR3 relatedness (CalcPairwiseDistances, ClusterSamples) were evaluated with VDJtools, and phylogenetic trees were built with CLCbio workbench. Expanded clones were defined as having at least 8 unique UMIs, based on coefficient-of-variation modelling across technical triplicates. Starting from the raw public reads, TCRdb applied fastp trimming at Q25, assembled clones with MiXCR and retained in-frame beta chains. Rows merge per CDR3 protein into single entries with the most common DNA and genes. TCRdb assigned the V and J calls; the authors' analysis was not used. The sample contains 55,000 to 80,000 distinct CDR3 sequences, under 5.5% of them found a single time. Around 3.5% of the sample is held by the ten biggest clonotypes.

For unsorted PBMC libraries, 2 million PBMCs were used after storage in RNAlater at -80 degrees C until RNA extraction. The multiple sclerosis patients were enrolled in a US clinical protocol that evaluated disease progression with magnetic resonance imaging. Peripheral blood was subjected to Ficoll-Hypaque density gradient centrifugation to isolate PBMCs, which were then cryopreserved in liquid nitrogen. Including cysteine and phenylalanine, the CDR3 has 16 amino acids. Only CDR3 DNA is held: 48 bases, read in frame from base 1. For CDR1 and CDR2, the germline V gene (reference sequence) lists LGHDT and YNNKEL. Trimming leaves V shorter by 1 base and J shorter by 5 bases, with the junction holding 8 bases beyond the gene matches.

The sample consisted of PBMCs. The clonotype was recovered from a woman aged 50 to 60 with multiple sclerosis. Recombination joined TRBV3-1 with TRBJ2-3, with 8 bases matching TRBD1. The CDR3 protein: CASSQAHRGKGDTQYF. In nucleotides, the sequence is TGTGCCAGCAGCCAAGCCCACAGGGGGAAGGGAGATACGCAGTATTTT.